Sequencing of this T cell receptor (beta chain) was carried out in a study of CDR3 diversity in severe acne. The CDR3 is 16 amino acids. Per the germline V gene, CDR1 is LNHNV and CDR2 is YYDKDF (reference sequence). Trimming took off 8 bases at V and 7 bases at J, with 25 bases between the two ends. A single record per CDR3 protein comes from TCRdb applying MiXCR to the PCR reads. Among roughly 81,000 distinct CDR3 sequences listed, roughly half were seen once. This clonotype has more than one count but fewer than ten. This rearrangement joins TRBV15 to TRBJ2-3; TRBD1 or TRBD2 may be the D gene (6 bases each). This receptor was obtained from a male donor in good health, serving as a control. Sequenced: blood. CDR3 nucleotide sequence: TGTGCCACCGAGCAAGGGGGGAAAACTAGCTTTAATACGCAGTATTTT. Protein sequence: CATEQGGKTSFNTQYF.